This T cell receptor beta chain is from a study of cytomegalovirus exposure and HLA in healthy donors. Study results and caveats: A reported reduction in N-insertions relative to the approximately 670-donor mean was seen in an Asian-associated ancestry cluster in a later analysis. HLA restriction was apparent for most CMV-associated TCR beta chains in a later analysis. TCR beta V- and J-gene trimming was later associated with a missense DCLRE1C variant.

The CDR3 extends over 15 amino acids. With V trimmed by 3 bases and J by 0 bases, 4 bases remained unmatched. Germline-derived CDR1 and CDR2 are SGHRS and YFSETQ. To note about this clone: Its antigen is as yet unknown.

In the PCR, 60 Vbeta and 13 Jbeta primers were used. This table comes from immunoSEQ multiplex PCR, and its TCRdb copy is limited to in-frame clones, with some not included. The repertoire holds under 150,000 clones, with around 60% as singletons. The gene calls are TRBV5-1 and TRBJ2-3; 7 bases are a match to TRBD1. The receptor was derived from a man aged 40-49 years in good health and CMV-seropositive. Sequencing was carried out using PBMCs. CDR3 coding DNA: TGCGCCAGCAGCTCCCCACAGGGGAGCACAGATACGCAGTATTTT. As protein: CASSSPQGSTDTQYF.